This note documents a single TCR beta chain sequence. Donors in the study were healthy people who gave bone marrow. This specimen belongs to a study of cytomegalovirus exposure and HLA in healthy donors. CDR3 length equals 15 residues. The V and J ends lost 1 base and 2 bases, in that order; junction bases with no gene match: 4. The V gene's germline CDR1 is SGHVS and CDR2 FQNEAQ. PCR used 60 Vbeta primers and 13 Jbeta primers. Sequenced by immunoSEQ multiplex PCR; TCRdb stores in-frame clones only, minus some. The sample holds around 150,000 clones, about three quarters seen once. V gene TRBV7-8 combines with J gene TRBJ2-7; 8 bases fit TRBD1. Source material: PBMCs. The sequence was obtained from a male donor in good health and CMV-seronegative. The CDR3 DNA reads as TGTGCCAGCAGCTTAGAACGGGACAGGACCTACGAGCAGTACTTC. Protein sequence: CASSLERDRTYEQYF. Based on the CDR3 plus reference TRBV7-8 and TRBJ2-7, the full variable domain is GAGVSQSPRYKVAKRGQDVALRCDPISGHVSLFWYQQALGQGPEFLTYFQNEAQLDKSGLPSDRFFAERPEGSVSTLKIQRTQQEDSAVYLCASSLERDRTYEQYFGPGTRLTVT.